A single sample is the source of the 25 T cell receptor beta chains below, sequenced in a study of CXCR3-negative and CXCR3-positive naive CD8 T cells. The libraries of TRB cDNA were constructed through 5' RACE using UMI labels. TCRdb reprocessed the 5' RACE reads and reports one entry per CDR3 protein, with no DNA. This table holds about 48,000 distinct CDR3 sequences. Sequencing input: memory CD8+ T cells from blood. Receptors were obtained from a human donor in good health. Some clones in this sample may be carry-over from other donors' samples.

This clonotype is identified as medium-sized from frequency. The J gene is TRBJ2-4, the V gene TRBV14. This CDR3 spans 16 amino acids. CDR1 is SGHDN and CDR2 is FVKESK in the germline V gene. This chain's CDR3 is CASSQATGLAKNIQYF.

The chain has TRBV4-1 and TRBJ2-5; the D call from TCRdb, TRBD1, cannot be confirmed without DNA. The germline CDR1 and CDR2 sequences are MGHRA and YSYEKL. CDR3 length: 15 amino acids. The CDR3 sequence: CASSQEIFGQGTQYF.

The chain recombines TRBV12-3 or TRBV12-4 with TRBJ2-2; checking the TCRdb D call of TRBD1 is not possible without DNA. The CDR3 loop spans 14 amino acids. CDR3 sequence: CASADRGRTGELFF.

The chain is built from TRBV12-3 or TRBV12-4 and TRBJ2-2; absent DNA, TCRdb's TRBD1 call cannot be checked. The CDR3 length is 16 residues. CDR3 loop: CASSLFGTGPSGELFF.

This rearrangement joins TRBV7-9 to TRBJ2-7. The CDR3 totals 16 residues. The germline V gene has CDR1 SEHNR and CDR2 FQNEAQ (reference sequence). CDR3 in amino acids: CASSLLNGLVTAEQYF.

The chain has TRBV9 and TRBJ2-7; TCRdb lists TRBD2, though no DNA is available to test this call. Germline lookup yields CDR1 SGDLS and CDR2 YYNGEE. This CDR3 spans 14 amino acids. The CDR3 is CASSVGAGGTEQYF.

This sequence joins TRBV5-4 and TRBJ2-5; the D call of TRBD1 rests on TCRdb alone, since no DNA is present to check it. CDR1 is SGHNT, CDR2 YYREEE, per germline (reference sequence). The CDR3 totals 15 residues. CDR3 loop: CASSPCGRGQETQYF.

The genes are TRBV11-3 and TRBJ1-6. Germline V gives CDR1 SGHNT, CDR2 YENEEA. The CDR3 has 15 amino acids. The CDR3 loop is CASTKMPTYNSPLHF. Using reference TRBV11-3 and TRBJ1-6 for the parts outside the CDR3, the full variable domain is EAGVVQSPRYKIIEKKQPVAFWCNPISGHNTLYWYLQNLGQGPELLIRYENEEAVDDSQLPKDRFSAERLKGVDSTLKIQPAELGDSAVYLCASTKMPTYNSPLHFGNGTRLTVT.

The CDR3 loop reads CTSSLLGGSYNEQFF. The chain employs TRBV27 and TRBJ2-1. The CDR3 extends over 15 amino acids. Germline values: CDR1 MNHEY, CDR2 SMNVEV (reference sequence).

V and J are TRBV12-3 or TRBV12-4 and TRBJ1-1; no DNA is available, so the TRBD1 call from TCRdb remains unchecked. The CDR3 loop spans 16 amino acids. CDR3 amino acids: CASSYPTGYQDTEAFF.

The CDR3 here is CSVSVPPYNREQFF. V and J are TRBV29-1 and TRBJ2-1; TCRdb reports TRBD1, a call that lacks DNA to check it against. CDR1 SQVTM and CDR2 ANQGSEA come from the germline V gene. The CDR3 has 14 residues.

V gene TRBV6-2 or TRBV6-3 combines with J gene TRBJ2-7; TCRdb proposes TRBD2, but this gene call is untestable without DNA. The V gene's germline CDR1 is MNHEY and CDR2 SVGEGT. The CDR3 totals 15 residues. The CDR3 region is CASLIGLADYNEQYF.

J is TRBJ2-5 and V is TRBV29-1; TCRdb lists TRBD2, though no DNA is available to test this call. The germline gives CDR1 SQVTM, CDR2 ANQGSEA. CDR3 length: 12 residues. The CDR3 sequence is CSVGVGGETQYF.

This chain connects TRBV29-1 to TRBJ1-2; checking the TCRdb D call of TRBD1 is not possible without DNA. Germline assignment: CDR1 SQVTM and CDR2 ANQGSEA. The CDR3 has 14 residues. Here the CDR3 reads CSAETGEEAYGYTF.

This chain's CDR3 is CSVVGRTTGELFF. The rearrangement uses TRBV29-1 and TRBJ2-2. The germline V gene encodes CDR1 SQVTM and CDR2 ANQGSEA. The length of the CDR3 is 13 residues.

V usage is TRBV14 and J usage is TRBJ2-3; the D gene TCRdb calls, TRBD1, cannot be checked with no DNA. The length of the CDR3 is 15 residues. CDR1 and CDR2 from the germline V gene are SGHDN and FVKESK. The CDR3 here is CASSQDYGGPDTQYF.

The chain uses TRBV6-2 or TRBV6-3 and TRBJ2-3; checking the TCRdb D call of TRBD2 is not possible without DNA. This CDR3 contains 14 residues. CDR1 and CDR2 from the germline V gene are MNHEY and SVGEGT. CDR3 protein: CASRGALSTDTQYF.

This chain uses TRBV12-3 or TRBV12-4 with TRBJ2-1; TCRdb lists TRBD1, though no DNA is available to test this call. The CDR3 loop spans 14 amino acids. Here the CDR3 reads CASTTGIRRDEQFF.

This chain joins TRBV7-2 and TRBJ2-7; TCRdb's D call, TRBD1, is unchecked because there is no DNA. The germline V gene encodes CDR1 SGHTA and CDR2 FQGNSA. CDR3 length: 12 residues. CDR3 sequence: CASSHQGYEQYF.

The CDR3 is CATSSGPPHREQFF. The V gene is TRBV24-1, the J gene TRBJ2-1; the D gene TCRdb calls, TRBD1, cannot be checked with no DNA. There are 14 residues in the CDR3. Germline V gene sequence: CDR1 KGHDR, CDR2 SFDVKD.

The chain combines TRBV6-4 with TRBJ2-1; the D call from TCRdb, TRBD2, cannot be confirmed without DNA. The CDR3 sequence is 15 residues long. CDR1 and CDR2 (germline): MRHNA, SNTAGT. This chain's CDR3 is CASSDTLAGGNEQFF.

The chain couples TRBV20-1 to TRBJ2-3; TCRdb calls TRBD2, which cannot be checked without DNA. This CDR3 is 17 amino acids long. The germline gives CDR1 DFQATT, CDR2 SNEGSKA (reference sequence). CDR3 loop: CSARDLSLAEGTDTQYF.

This clonotype is labeled medium-sized based on frequency. The chain has TRBV6-4 and TRBJ2-1; TCRdb lists TRBD2, though no DNA is available to test this call. CDR3 length: 17 amino acids. Germline V gene sequence: CDR1 MRHNA, CDR2 SNTAGT. CDR3 protein: CASSDSNQASGGNEQFF.

The CDR3 loop reads CASSRDRDFSYEQYF. The rearrangement joins TRBV4-3 to TRBJ2-7; TCRdb calls TRBD1, which cannot be checked without DNA. The CDR3 length is 15 residues. Germline loops: CDR1 LGHNA, CDR2 YSLEER.

The rearrangement uses TRBV6-2 or TRBV6-3 and TRBJ2-4; TCRdb lists TRBD1, though no DNA is available to test this call. The germline CDR1 and CDR2 sequences are MNHEY and SVGEGT. The CDR3 has 14 residues. The CDR3 here is CASSPGDFQNIQYF.